This T cell receptor beta chain was identified in a study of technical replicates of blood from several donors. The data were produced by immunoSEQ multiplex PCR, yet TCRdb's version contains in-frame clones alone and is incomplete. Of about 85,000 clones listed, 90% to 95% were seen once; the top ten hold about 0.37%. This CDR3 region has 15 residues. CDR1 and CDR2 from the germline V gene are PRHDT and FYEKMQ (reference sequence). V was clipped by 5 bases and J by 2 bases; unmatched bases: 7. This chain uses TRBV13 with TRBJ1-2; 8 positions match TRBD1. Sequencing was done on a sample of T cells isolated from PBMCs. The receptor was derived from a human donor in good health. The CDR3 sequence: CASSPQGAENYGYTF. The CDR3 DNA is TGTGCCAGCAGCCCTCAGGGGGCGGAAAACTATGGCTACACCTTC.